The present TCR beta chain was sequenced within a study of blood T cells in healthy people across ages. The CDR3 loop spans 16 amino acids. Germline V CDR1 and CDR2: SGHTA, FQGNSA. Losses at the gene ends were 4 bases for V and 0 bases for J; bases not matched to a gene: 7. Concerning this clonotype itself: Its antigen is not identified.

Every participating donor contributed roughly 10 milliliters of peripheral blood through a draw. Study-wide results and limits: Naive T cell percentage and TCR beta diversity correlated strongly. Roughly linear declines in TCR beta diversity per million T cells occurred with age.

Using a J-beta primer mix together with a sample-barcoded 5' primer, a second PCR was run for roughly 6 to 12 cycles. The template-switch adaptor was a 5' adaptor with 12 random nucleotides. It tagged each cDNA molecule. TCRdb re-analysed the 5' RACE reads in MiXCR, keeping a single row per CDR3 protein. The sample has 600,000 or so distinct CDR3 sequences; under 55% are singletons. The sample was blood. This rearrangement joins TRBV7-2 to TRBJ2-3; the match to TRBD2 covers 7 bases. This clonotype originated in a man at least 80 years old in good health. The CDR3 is CASSSRLAGSTDTQYF. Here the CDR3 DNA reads TGTGCCAGCAGCTCCCGACTAGCTGGGAGCACAGATACGCAGTATTTT.